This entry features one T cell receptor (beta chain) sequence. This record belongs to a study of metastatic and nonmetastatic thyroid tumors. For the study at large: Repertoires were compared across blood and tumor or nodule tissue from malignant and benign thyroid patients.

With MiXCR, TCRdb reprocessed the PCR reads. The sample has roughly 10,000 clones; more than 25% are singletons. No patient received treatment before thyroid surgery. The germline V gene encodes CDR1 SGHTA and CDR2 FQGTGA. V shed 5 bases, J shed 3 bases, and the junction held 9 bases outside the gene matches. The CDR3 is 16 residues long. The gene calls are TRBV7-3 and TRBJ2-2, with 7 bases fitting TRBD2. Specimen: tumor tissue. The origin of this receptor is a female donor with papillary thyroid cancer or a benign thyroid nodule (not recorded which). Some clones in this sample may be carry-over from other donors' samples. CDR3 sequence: CASSPGSGDHTGELFF. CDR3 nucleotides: TGTGCCAGCAGCCCGGGAAGCGGGGATCACACCGGGGAGCTGTTTTTT.